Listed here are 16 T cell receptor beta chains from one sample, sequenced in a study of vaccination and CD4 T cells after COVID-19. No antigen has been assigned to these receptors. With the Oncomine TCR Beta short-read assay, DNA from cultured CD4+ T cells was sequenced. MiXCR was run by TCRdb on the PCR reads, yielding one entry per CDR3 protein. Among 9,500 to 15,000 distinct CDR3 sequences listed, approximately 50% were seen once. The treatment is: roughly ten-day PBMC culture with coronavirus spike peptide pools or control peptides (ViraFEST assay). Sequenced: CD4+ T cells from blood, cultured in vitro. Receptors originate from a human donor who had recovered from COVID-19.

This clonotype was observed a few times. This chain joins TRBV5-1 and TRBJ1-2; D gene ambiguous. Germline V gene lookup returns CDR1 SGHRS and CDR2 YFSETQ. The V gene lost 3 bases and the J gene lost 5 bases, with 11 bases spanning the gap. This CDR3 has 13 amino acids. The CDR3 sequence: CASSSTSPYGYTF. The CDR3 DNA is TGCGCCAGCAGCTCGACTAGCCCATATGGCTACACCTTC.

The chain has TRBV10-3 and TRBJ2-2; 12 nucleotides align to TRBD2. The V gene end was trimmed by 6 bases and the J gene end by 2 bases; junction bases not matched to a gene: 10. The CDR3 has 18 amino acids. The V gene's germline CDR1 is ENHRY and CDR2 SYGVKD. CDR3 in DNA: TGTGCCATCAGACAAAGACTAGCGGGAGCGGGAAACACCGGGGAGCTGTTTTTT. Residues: CAIRQRLAGAGNTGELFF.

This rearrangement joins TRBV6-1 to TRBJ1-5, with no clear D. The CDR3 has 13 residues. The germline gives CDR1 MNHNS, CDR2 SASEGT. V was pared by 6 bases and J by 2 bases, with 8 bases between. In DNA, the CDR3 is TGTGCCAGCAGAGAGACTGGCAATCAGCCCCAGCATTTT. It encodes CASRETGNQPQHF.

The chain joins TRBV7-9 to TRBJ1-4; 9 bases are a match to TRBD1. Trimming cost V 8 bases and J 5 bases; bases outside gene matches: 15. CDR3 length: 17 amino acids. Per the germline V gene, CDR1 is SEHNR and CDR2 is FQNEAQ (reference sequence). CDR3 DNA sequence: TGTGCCAGCGACCTCGGGACAGGGACTAACTGGAATGAAAAACTGTTTTTT. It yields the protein CASDLGTGTNWNEKLFF. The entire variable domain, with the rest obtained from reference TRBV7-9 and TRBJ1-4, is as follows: DTGVSQNPRHKITKRGQNVTFRCDPISEHNRLYWYRQTLGQGPEFLTYFQNEAQLEKSRLLSDRFSAERPKGSFSTLEIQRTEQGDSAMYLCASDLGTGTNWNEKLFFGSGTQLSVL.

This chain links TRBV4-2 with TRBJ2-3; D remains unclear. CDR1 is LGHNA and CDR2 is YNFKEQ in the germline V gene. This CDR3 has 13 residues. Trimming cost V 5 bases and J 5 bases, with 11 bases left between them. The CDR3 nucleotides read TGTGCCAGCAGCACCCGCCCGGGAGATACGCAGTATTTT. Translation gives CASSTRPGDTQYF.

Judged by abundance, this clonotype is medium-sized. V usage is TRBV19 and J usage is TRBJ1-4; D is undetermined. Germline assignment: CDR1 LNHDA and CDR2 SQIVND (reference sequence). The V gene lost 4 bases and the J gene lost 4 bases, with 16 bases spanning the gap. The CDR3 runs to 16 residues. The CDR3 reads CASSSRTEALNEKLFF. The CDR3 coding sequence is TGTGCCAGTAGTAGTCGGACCGAAGCACTTAATGAAAAACTGTTTTTT.

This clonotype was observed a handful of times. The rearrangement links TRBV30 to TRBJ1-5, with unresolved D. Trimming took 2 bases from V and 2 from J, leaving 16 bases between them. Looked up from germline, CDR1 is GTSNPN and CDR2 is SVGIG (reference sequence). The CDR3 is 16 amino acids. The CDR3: CAWSSTGIWGNQPQHF. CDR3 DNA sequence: TGTGCCTGGAGTTCAACCGGGATTTGGGGCAATCAGCCCCAGCATTTT.

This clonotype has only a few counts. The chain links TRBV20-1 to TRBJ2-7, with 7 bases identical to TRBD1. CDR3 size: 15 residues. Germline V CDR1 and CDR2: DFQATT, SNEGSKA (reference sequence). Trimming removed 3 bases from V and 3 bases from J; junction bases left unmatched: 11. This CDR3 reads CSARPQGKSYYEQYF. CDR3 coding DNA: TGCAGTGCTAGGCCACAGGGGAAGTCTTACTACGAGCAGTACTTC.

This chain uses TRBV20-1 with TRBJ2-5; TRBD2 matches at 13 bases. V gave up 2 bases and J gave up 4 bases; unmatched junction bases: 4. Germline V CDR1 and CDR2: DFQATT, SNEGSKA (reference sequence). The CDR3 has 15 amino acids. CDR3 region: CSARTSGGGIETQYF. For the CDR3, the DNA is TGCAGTGCTAGAACTAGCGGGGGGGGGATAGAGACCCAGTACTTC.

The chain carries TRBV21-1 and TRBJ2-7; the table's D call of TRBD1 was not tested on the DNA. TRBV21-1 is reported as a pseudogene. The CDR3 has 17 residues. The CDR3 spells CASSKVRIGRRGHEQYF. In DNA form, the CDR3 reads TGTGCCAGCAGCAAAGTAAGGATAGGGCGCCGGGGCCACGAGCAGTACTTC.

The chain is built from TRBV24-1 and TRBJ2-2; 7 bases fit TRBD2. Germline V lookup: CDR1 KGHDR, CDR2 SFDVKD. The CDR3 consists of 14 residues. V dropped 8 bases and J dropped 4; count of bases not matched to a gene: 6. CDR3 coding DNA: TGTGCCACCATGGGAGGGGTGAGCACCGGGGAGCTGTTTTTT. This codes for CATMGGVSTGELFF.

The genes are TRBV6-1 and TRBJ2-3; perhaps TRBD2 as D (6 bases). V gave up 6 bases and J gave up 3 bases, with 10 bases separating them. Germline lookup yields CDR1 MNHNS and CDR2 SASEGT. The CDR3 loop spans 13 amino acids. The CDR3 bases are TGTGCCAGCAGGGAACTAGCTACAGATACGCAGTATTTT. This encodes CASRELATDTQYF.

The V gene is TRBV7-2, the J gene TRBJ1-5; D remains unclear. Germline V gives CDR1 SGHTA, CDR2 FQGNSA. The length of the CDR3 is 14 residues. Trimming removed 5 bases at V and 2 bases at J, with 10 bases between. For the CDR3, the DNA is TGTGCCAGCAGCCTAGGTGTGGGCAATCAGCCCCAGCATTTT. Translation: CASSLGVGNQPQHF.

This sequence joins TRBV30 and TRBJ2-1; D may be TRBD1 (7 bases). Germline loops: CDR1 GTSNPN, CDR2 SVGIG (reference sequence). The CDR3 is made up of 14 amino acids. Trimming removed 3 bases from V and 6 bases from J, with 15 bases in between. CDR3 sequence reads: CAWRRQGGINEQFF. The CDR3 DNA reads TGTGCCTGGAGGAGACAGGGAGGTATCAATGAGCAGTTCTTC.

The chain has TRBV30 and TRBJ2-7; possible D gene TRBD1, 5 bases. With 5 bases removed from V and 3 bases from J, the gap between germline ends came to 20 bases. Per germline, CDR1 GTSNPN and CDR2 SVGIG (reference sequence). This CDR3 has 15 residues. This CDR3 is CAWSIRKGPHYEQYF. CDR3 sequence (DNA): TGTGCCTGGTCGATCCGGAAGGGGCCACACTACGAGCAGTACTTC.

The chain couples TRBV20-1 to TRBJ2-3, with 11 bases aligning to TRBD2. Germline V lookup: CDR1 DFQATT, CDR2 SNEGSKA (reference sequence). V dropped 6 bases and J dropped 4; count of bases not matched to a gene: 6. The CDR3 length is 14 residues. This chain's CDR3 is CSAPTSGSADTQYF. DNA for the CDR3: TGCAGTGCCCCAACTAGCGGGAGTGCAGATACGCAGTATTTT.